Listed below are T cell receptor beta chains from one sample, sequenced in a study of graft-versus-host responses after intestinal transplantation. No cognate antigen is known for these TCRs. Produced via immunoSEQ multiplex PCR; TCRdb's table is partial and in-frame only. The data contain roughly 120,000 clones, about 95% of them singletons. This specimen was unstimulated CD8+ T cells sorted from spleen or lymph node cells, taken before intestinal transplant. The receptors derive from a human donor who received an intestinal transplant. Both conserved end residues are part of each CDR3. The D gene is left open where the match is weak. Size tells how often a clone was seen (once, few, many) or the class of an expanded clone, and some rows leave it out.

15	.	TRBV27	TRBJ1-2	.	CASRFSDKGGEGYTF	TGTGCCAGCAGGTTCTCCGATAAGGGGGGGGAGGGCTACACCTTC
13	.	TRBV27	TRBJ2-1	.	CASTGPSYNEQFF	TGTGCCAGCACGGGACCGAGCTACAATGAGCAGTTCTTC
14	.	TRBV19	TRBJ1-5	.	CASIGQGDNQPQHF	TGTGCCAGTATTGGGCAGGGTGACAATCAGCCCCAGCATTTT
15	.	TRBV13	TRBJ1-1	.	CASSSPIGWDTEAFF	TGTGCCAGCAGCTCCCCGATAGGGTGGGACACTGAAGCTTTCTTT
12	.	TRBV9	TRBJ2-2	.	CASSVDPGELFF	TGTGCCAGCAGCGTAGACCCCGGGGAGCTGTTTTTT
14	.	TRBV4-1	TRBJ1-1	.	CASSQATGNTEAFF	TGCGCCAGCAGCCAAGCAACAGGGAACACTGAAGCTTTCTTT
15	.	TRBV4-3	TRBJ2-6	.	CASRASSSGANVLTF	TGCGCCAGCAGGGCCAGCTCCTCTGGGGCCAACGTCCTGACTTTC
14	TRBD2	TRBV6-5	TRBJ2-5	once	CASTPGTTSETQYF	TGTGCCAGCACCCCCGGGACTACCTCGGAGACCCAGTACTTC
14	.	TRBV7-8	TRBJ2-7	once	CASSAVGDTYEQYF	TGTGCCAGCAGCGCCGTGGGGGATACATACGAGCAGTACTTC
16	.	TRBV9	TRBJ2-4	once	CASSGQGREAKNIQYF	TGTGCCAGCAGCGGACAGGGGAGGGAGGCCAAAAACATTCAGTACTTC
14	.	TRBV4-2	TRBJ1-4	.	CASGQTGLNEKLFF	TGTGCCAGCGGACAAACAGGCCTAAATGAAAAACTGTTTTTT
16	TRBD2	TRBV5-6	TRBJ2-3	.	CASSLALAGDRGTQYF	TGTGCCAGCAGCTTGGCGCTAGCGGGGGACCGGGGTACGCAGTATTTT
12	.	TRBV19	TRBJ1-5	.	CASRADNQPQHF	TGTGCCAGTAGGGCAGACAATCAGCCCCAGCATTTT
13	.	TRBV19	TRBJ2-3	.	CASSMVVADTQYF	TGTGCCAGTAGTATGGTAGTAGCAGATACGCAGTATTTT
14	TRBD1	TRBV6-5	TRBJ1-1	.	CASIGQGLNTEAFF	TGTGCCAGCATCGGACAGGGTTTGAACACTGAAGCTTTCTTT
14	TRBD2	TRBV7-7	TRBJ2-5	.	CASSRRTSEETQYF	TGTGCCAGCAGCCGAAGGACTAGCGAAGAGACCCAGTACTTC
10	.	TRBV20-1	TRBJ1-1	.	CSALGTEAFF	TGCAGTGCCCTCGGGACTGAAGCTTTCTTT
14	.	TRBV7-7	TRBJ2-1	.	CASSLSGGGDEQFF	TGTGCTAGCAGCTTATCAGGCGGAGGGGATGAGCAGTTCTTC
11	.	TRBV20-1	TRBJ2-7	.	CSATGAYEQYF	TGCAGTGCTACAGGGGCCTACGAGCAGTACTTC
15	.	TRBV7-9	TRBJ1-2	.	CASSLVMARHYGYTF	TGTGCCAGCAGCTTAGTAATGGCTAGACACTATGGCTACACCTTC
14	.	TRBV7-3	TRBJ2-7	.	CASSLGAGDYEQYF	TGTGCCAGCAGCTTAGGCGCGGGCGACTACGAGCAGTACTTC
16	TRBD2	TRBV2	TRBJ2-5	.	CASSYGLAGEWETQYF	TGTGCCAGCAGTTATGGGCTAGCGGGGGAGTGGGAGACCCAGTACTTC
12	.	TRBV7-9	TRBJ2-5	.	CASSHAKETQYF	TGTGCCAGCAGCCATGCCAAGGAGACCCAGTACTTC
11	.	TRBV28	TRBJ1-1	.	CASSSRLEAFF	TGTGCCAGCAGTAGCAGACTTGAAGCTTTCTTT
14	.	TRBV18	TRBJ2-7	.	CASSPEAGPYEQYF	TGTGCCAGCTCACCAGAGGCCGGACCCTACGAGCAGTACTTC
11	.	TRBV25-1	TRBJ2-7	once	CASSDSYEQYF	TGTGCCAGCAGTGATAGCTACGAGCAGTACTTC
17	TRBD2	TRBV7-9	TRBJ2-7	.	CASSLARTSGLHYEQYF	TGTGCCAGCAGCTTAGCACGGACTAGCGGTTTGCACTACGAGCAGTACTTC
15	.	TRBV6-1	TRBJ2-3	few	CASSEEAPRTDTQYF	TGTGCCAGCAGTGAAGAAGCTCCCCGCACAGATACGCAGTATTTT
20	.	TRBV23-1	TRBJ2-2	.	CASSQPGGRQGARGTGELFF	TGCGCCAGCAGTCAACCGGGGGGACGCCAGGGGGCGCGAGGGACCGGGGAGCTGTTTTTT
17	TRBD2	TRBV11-1	TRBJ2-5	.	CASSSAGAGGPGETQYF	TGTGCCAGCAGCTCTGCCGGAGCGGGAGGGCCTGGAGAGACCCAGTACTTC
16	TRBD2	TRBV4-1	TRBJ2-5	.	CASSQGGPTSGRGQYF	TGCGCCAGCAGCCAAGGGGGCCCGACTAGCGGGAGAGGGCAGTACTTC
11	.	TRBV18	TRBJ2-2	.	CATYDTGELFF	TGTGCCACCTATGACACCGGGGAGCTGTTTTTT
15	TRBD1	TRBV15	TRBJ2-1	.	CATSRRDRDYNEQFF	TGTGCCACCAGCAGACGGGACAGGGATTACAATGAGCAGTTCTTC
16	.	TRBV4-1	TRBJ1-4	.	CASSPAGRATNEKLFF	TGCGCCAGCAGCCCCGCGGGCCGAGCAACTAATGAAAAACTGTTTTTT
13	TRBD1	TRBV10-1	TRBJ2-7	.	CATPGGFSYEQYF	TGCGCCACCCCAGGGGGCTTTTCCTACGAGCAGTACTTC
15	.	TRBV28	TRBJ2-3	.	CASSETRQITDTQYF	TGTGCCAGCAGTGAGACAAGACAGATCACAGATACGCAGTATTTT
14	TRBD1	TRBV6-5	TRBJ2-7	.	CASSSGQEKYEQYF	TGTGCCAGCAGCTCGGGACAGGAGAAGTACGAGCAGTACTTC
15	.	TRBV7-6	TRBJ1-2	.	CASSPLAVPNYGYTF	TGTGCCAGCAGCCCCCTCGCAGTTCCTAACTATGGCTACACCTTC
16	.	TRBV7-6	TRBJ2-7	.	CASSSRRLAGFYEQYF	TGTGCCAGCAGCTCTCGGCGACTGGCGGGATTCTACGAGCAGTACTTC